This record looks at one TCR beta chain sequence and its context. What antigen it recognizes has not been identified. No base quality information exists; no much larger clone differs at one position. The data were obtained in a study of radiation and T cells in renal cell carcinoma (TCRdb year 2020). At the level of the whole study: Samples were obtained from a clinical trial, in which 15 Gy stereotactic body radiation therapy was delivered to primary renal cell carcinomas and nephrectomy was performed 4 weeks later. Across all 50 or so samples, roughly 3,700,000 unique CDR3 nucleotide sequences encoding around 2,500,000 unique CDR3 amino acid sequences were identified. In total, 53 samples underwent TCR beta sequencing: approximately 25 tumors plus 27 peripheral blood samples.

This sample's time point label indicates: blood 2 weeks post-SBRT. In the paper's terms, the treatment or condition label means: 15 Gy SBRT to primary tumor, nephrectomy 4 weeks later. Serial peripheral blood from radiation-treated patients was sampled at baseline, 2 weeks and 4 weeks after SBRT to track tumor-enriched clonotypes. Renal cell carcinoma with clear cell pathology was present in all patients. The QIAamp DNA Blood Mini Kit (Qiagen) was used to prepare genomic DNA for TCR sequencing. The analyses included only samples that passed all quality control checks. Overall results and qualifications from the work: Because no pretreatment tumor biopsies were available, whether clonotypes were present in the tumor at baseline could not be determined. In blood, the top tumor clonotypes increased from baseline to 2 weeks after radiation and then shrank by 4 weeks, which suggests a temporary expansion of tumor-resident clones. Dynamics of the blood repertoire were not tracked past 4 weeks after treatment. Effects of radiation dose or scheduling on the TCR repertoire could not be addressed with the single-armed trial design.

Following the manufacturer's recommendations, the immunoSEQ kit was used to generate TCR beta libraries from genomic DNA. To prepare libraries, a first multiplex PCR with proprietary primers was run, followed by a second PCR that added unique barcodes, and a bead cleanup was done after each round. A positive control reaction and a negative control reaction, both provided in the kit, were run with every batch of samples. The final libraries were assessed on an Agilent 4200 TapeStation D1000 ScreenTape, pooled by volume, and quantified by qPCR. Sequencing was performed on an Illumina NextSeq500 with a MidOutput 150-cycle cartridge, and 156 Read1 and 15 Index1 cycles were run with kit custom primers. The pooled library was loaded at 0.8 to 1 pM, and around 18% PhiX control was spiked in. As for how the authors treated the data: Vendor-processed data were analyzed in R, and a clonotype was defined as all T cells sharing the same CDR3 nucleotide sequence. In the clone abundance analyses, frequencies were normalized to the 10,000 most abundant clones in each sample. Public T cell clones, averaging fewer than five per sample, were removed before analysis. A difference in abundance of at least 32-fold between compartments was used to define tumor-enriched and baseline blood-enriched clonotypes. A beta-binomial differential abundance model was used to identify clonotypes that expanded or contracted between blood time points. Tumor-blood repertoire similarity was measured with the Baroni-Urbani and Buser coefficient, and groups were compared using two-tailed Wilcoxon tests in R. Sourced from immuneACCESS, this table was stored by TCRdb with only in-frame sequences that have V and J called. A share of the clones is absent; for the studies checked, an unresolved V gene accounts for under half, and the remainder has no known explanation. V, J and clone size are those of that table, while D and trimming were read from the DNA. The sample has tens of thousands of clones on record, just over 85% of them singletons. The top ten constitute 20% to 25% of the sample.

From cysteine to phenylalanine, the CDR3 is 16 amino acids long. Only the CDR3 portion is preserved as DNA: 48 bases, with reading frame beginning at the first base. Relative to germline, V is 0 bases shorter and J is 0 bases shorter, with 9 bases between their ends. From a lookup of the germline V gene, CDR1 and CDR2 are LGHNA and YSLEER. This clonotype was obtained from a woman aged 45-65 years with renal cell carcinoma. The sequence joins TRBV4-3 to TRBJ2-4; confidence is insufficient to name the D gene. Material: blood, obtained from a patient whose treatment included radiotherapy and nephrectomy. For the CDR3, the sequence is CASSQEHLIAKNIQYF. The sequenced DNA is TGCGCCAGCAGCCAAGAACATCTCATAGCCAAAAACATTCAGTACTTC.